What follows are 17 T cell receptor beta chains derived from one specimen sequenced in a study of blood T cells in healthy people across ages. The authors ran a second PCR of about 6 to 11 cycles using a sample-barcoded 5' primer and a J-beta primer mix. Via MiXCR, TCRdb re-called the 5' RACE reads, giving one row per CDR3 protein. The repertoire consists of 1,100,000 or so distinct CDR3 sequences, with 40% to 55% occurring once and the leading ten covering approximately 17%. The sequencing sample was made of blood. The receptors were gathered from a woman aged 55-69 years in good health.

The sample holds many counts of this clonotype. The gene calls are TRBV5-1 and TRBJ2-3; D gene unclear. The germline V and J ends were trimmed by 5 bases and 3 bases, with 4 bases remaining between them. The CDR3 is 11 amino acids. Germline V gives CDR1 SGHRS, CDR2 YFSETQ. In DNA, the CDR3 is TGCGCCAGCAGGGGTACAGATACGCAGTATTTT. Translated: CASRGTDTQYF.

The chain carries TRBV11-2 and TRBJ2-7; TRBD2 might be the D (6 bases). The CDR3 is 15 residues long. Trimming took 4 bases from V and 0 from J, leaving 13 bases between them. Germline V gene lookup returns CDR1 SGHAT and CDR2 FQNNGV. In DNA form, the CDR3 reads TGTGCCAGCAGCTCCCGGGACTTGAGCTCCTACGAGCAGTACTTC. Protein product: CASSSRDLSSYEQYF. Supplemented by reference TRBV11-2 and TRBJ2-7, the full variable domain reads EAGVAQSPRYKIIEKRQSVAFWCNPISGHATLYWYQQILGQGPKLLIQFQNNGVVDDSQLPKDRFSAERLKGVDSTLKIQPAKLEDSAVYLCASSSRDLSSYEQYFGPGTRLTVT.

This sequence joins TRBV6-5 and TRBJ1-3; D may be TRBD1 (5 bases). The CDR3 contains 16 residues. V lost 1 base and J 2 bases, leaving 12 bases between the germline ends. From germline, CDR1 is MNHEY and CDR2 SVGAGI. CDR3 sequence: CASSYYPRAAGNTIYF. CDR3 nucleotide sequence: TGTGCCAGCAGTTACTACCCCAGGGCGGCTGGAAACACCATATATTTT.

V and J are TRBV5-1 and TRBJ2-3, with a weak D call TRBD1 (6 bases). The CDR3 is made up of 16 amino acids. The V gene's germline CDR1 is SGHRS and CDR2 YFSETQ. V was shortened by 1 base and J by 0 bases, with 12 bases between the two germline ends. The CDR3 loop reads CASSLNGGRSTDTQYF. The DNA of the CDR3 is TGCGCCAGCAGCTTGAATGGGGGCCGAAGCACAGATACGCAGTATTTT.

V gene TRBV27 combines with J gene TRBJ2-3, with 7 bases aligning to TRBD1. CDR3 size: 16 residues. From germline, CDR1 is MNHEY and CDR2 SMNVEV (reference sequence). Unmatched junction bases numbered 7, after V lost 4 bases and J lost 0 bases. The DNA of the CDR3 is TGTGCCAGCAGTTCGATATGGGACAGCAGCACAGATACGCAGTATTTT. It is translated as CASSSIWDSSTDTQYF.

The chain combines TRBV4-2 with TRBJ2-5; TRBD1 or TRBD2 may be the D gene (5 bases each). The ends were cut back, 0 bases at V and 9 bases at J, with 17 bases in the middle. In germline, CDR1 is LGHNA, CDR2 YNFKEQ. The CDR3 contains 15 residues. The CDR3: CASSQDMGPVGAQYF. In DNA, the CDR3 is TGTGCCAGCAGCCAAGATATGGGGCCGGTGGGGGCCCAGTACTTC.

The table lists this clonotype with a few counts. In DNA form, the CDR3 reads TGTGCCAGCAGCCACCGGGACAGGGGATCCAATTCACCCCTCCACTTT. Encoded protein: CASSHRDRGSNSPLHF. This chain links TRBV3-1 with TRBJ1-6; 10 bases fit TRBD1. Germline values: CDR1 LGHDT, CDR2 YNNKEL (reference sequence). J gave up 7 bases and V 3 bases, and 6 bases lay outside the gene matches. There are 16 residues in the CDR3.

On this clonotype: A read error may account for a junction end that differs from germline. This chain uses TRBV7-3 with TRBJ2-4; the D gene is possibly TRBD1 (5 bases). The better agreement between TRBJ2-7 and the DNA end casts doubt on the J call. The germline V gene has CDR1 SGHTA and CDR2 FQGTGA. This CDR3 is built from 13 residues. CDR3 amino acids: CGSSQQDTYEQYF. CDR3 bases: TGTGGCAGCAGCCAACAGGATACATACGAGCAGTACTTC.

The V call is TRBV5-1, the J call TRBJ2-2, with a tentative D call TRBD2 (6 bases). The V gene's germline CDR1 is SGHRS and CDR2 YFSETQ. The CDR3 consists of 13 residues. V was clipped by 4 bases and J by 7 bases, with 11 bases between them. The CDR3 DNA follows: TGCGCCAGCAGCCAACTAGCCGGCGGGGAGCTGTTTTTT. This codes for CASSQLAGGELFF.

This chain connects TRBV6-1 to TRBJ2-1; D uncertain. The CDR3 extends over 15 amino acids. The germline V gene has CDR1 MNHNS and CDR2 SASEGT. Trimming took off 4 bases at V and 8 bases at J, with 18 bases between the two ends. The CDR3 region is CASSVRSSRYDEQFF. In nucleotides, the CDR3 is TGTGCCAGCAGTGTAAGAAGTTCGAGGTACGATGAGCAGTTCTTC.

The chain uses TRBV4-2 and TRBJ2-5; perhaps TRBD2 as D (6 bases). V was trimmed by 4 bases and J by 5 bases, leaving 14 bases between them. This CDR3 has 14 residues. The germline V gene encodes CDR1 LGHNA and CDR2 YNFKEQ. In DNA form, the CDR3 reads TGTGCCAGCAGCCCGCCCGGCGGGATGGAGACCCAGTACTTC. Protein sequence: CASSPPGGMETQYF.

This clonotype was seen a handful of times. This sequence joins TRBV12-3 or TRBV12-4 and TRBJ2-2; D gene uncertain. The CDR3 loop spans 11 amino acids. The V gene lost 6 bases and the J gene lost 4 bases, with 3 bases spanning the gap. CDR3 DNA: TGTGCCAGCAGCGGCACCGGGGAGCTGTTTTTT. It is translated as CASSGTGELFF.

The chain employs TRBV6-1 and TRBJ2-5; 8 nucleotides line up with TRBD1. The CDR3 is 16 residues long. Germline-derived CDR1 and CDR2 are MNHNS and SASEGT. With V trimmed by 0 bases and J by 5 bases, 8 bases remained unmatched. CDR3 region: CASSEATPQGDETQYF. The CDR3 bases are TGTGCCAGCAGTGAAGCGACACCACAGGGGGACGAGACCCAGTACTTC.

The sample holds a few counts of this clonotype. CDR3 sequence: CSASPLAGGAYNEQFF. Here the CDR3 DNA reads TGCAGTGCTAGTCCCCTAGCGGGGGGGGCCTACAATGAGCAGTTCTTC. The chain links TRBV20-1 to TRBJ2-1, with 12 bases matching TRBD2. The germline gives CDR1 DFQATT, CDR2 SNEGSKA (reference sequence). This CDR3 spans 16 amino acids. Trimming cost V 3 bases and J 2 bases; bases outside gene matches: 5.

This clonotype was seen a single time. A read error is possible here, since a much larger clone lies one base away. The rearrangement links TRBV9 to TRBJ2-1, with a weak D call TRBD2 (6 bases). CDR1 and CDR2 from the germline V gene are SGDLS and YYNGEE. The CDR3 runs 15 residues. CDR3 nucleotides: TGTGCCAGCAGCCCTCGGGACTTCCCCTACAATGCGCAGTTCTTC. Amino acid sequence: CASSPRDFPYNAQFF.

This clonotype was detected only a few times. This chain's CDR3 is CAREGDRQDNNEQFF. In nucleotides, the CDR3 is TGCGCCAGGGAGGGGGATAGGCAGGACAACAATGAGCAGTTCTTC. The chain joins TRBV5-1 to TRBJ2-1, with D perhaps assigned TRBD1 or TRBD2 (6 bases each). There are 15 residues in the CDR3. The V gene lost 8 bases and the J gene lost 5 bases, with 20 bases spanning the gap. Per germline, CDR1 SGHRS and CDR2 YFSETQ. The full variable domain, in which reference TRBV5-1 and TRBJ2-1 provide the parts outside the CDR3, is KAGVTQTPRYLIKTRGQQVTLSCSPISGHRSVSWYQQTPGQGLQFLFEYFSETQRNKGNFPGRFSGRQFSNSRSEMNVSTLELGDSALYLCAREGDRQDNNEQFFGPGTRLTVL.

In this sample, this clonotype turned up a few times. This sequence joins TRBV5-1 and TRBJ1-4; unclear D gene. Trimming shortened V by 5 bases and J by 3 bases, and 14 bases separated the two germline ends. Per germline, CDR1 SGHRS and CDR2 YFSETQ. The CDR3 consists of 15 residues. The CDR3 sequence: CASSFSGTPNEKLFF. CDR3 coding DNA: TGCGCCAGCAGTTTTTCAGGCACGCCTAATGAAAAACTGTTTTTT.